This T cell receptor beta chain was captured by sequencing in a study of a mutant IDH1 vaccine in newly diagnosed glioma. Study as a whole: A roughly 60% male, 37.5% female split and a mean age of 40.4 years characterized treated patients. Most patients had received both radiotherapy and temozolomide, the prior options being radiotherapy, temozolomide, or both.

In the case of this clone: Its cognate antigen is unknown.

CDR3 length: 13 residues. This sample's time point: week 35, safety follow-up. The content of each vaccine dose was 300 ug of mutant IDH1 20-mer peptide, and topical imiquimod accompanied it. Donors harbored newly found WHO grade 3 or 4 IDH1-mutant, ATRX-lost astrocytomas. Whole-study results and caveats: Apparently unrelated to pseudoprogression were changes in the top peripheral T cell clonotypes.

Assay used: immunoSEQ multiplex PCR; TCRdb lists only in-frame clones, some missing. The table has tens of thousands of clones, 76% seen once; the top ten hold over 9%. V and J are TRBV21-1 and TRBJ2-7. TRBV21-1 is a listed pseudogene. Sequenced here: PBMCs, sampled from a glioma patient whose treatment included an IDH1 peptide vaccine. The TCR originated in a man aged 35 to 55 with glioma. CDR3 loop: CASSKAPAYEQYV. The DNA of the CDR3 is TGTGCCAGCAGCAAAGCGCCCGCCTACGAGCAGTACGTC.